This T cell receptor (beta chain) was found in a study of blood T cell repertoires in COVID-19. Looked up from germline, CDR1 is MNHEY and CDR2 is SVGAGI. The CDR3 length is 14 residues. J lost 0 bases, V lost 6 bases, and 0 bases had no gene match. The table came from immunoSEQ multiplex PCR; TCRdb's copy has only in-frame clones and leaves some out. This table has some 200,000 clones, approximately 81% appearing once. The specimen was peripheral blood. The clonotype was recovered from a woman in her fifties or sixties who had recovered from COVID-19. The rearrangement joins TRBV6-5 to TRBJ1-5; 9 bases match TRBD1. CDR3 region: CASRDRGSNQPQHF. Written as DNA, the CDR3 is TGTGCCAGCAGGGACAGGGGTAGCAATCAGCCCCAGCATTTT.